A selection of T cell receptor beta chains follows, all from one sample in a study of regulatory T cells in long-lasting Graves disease. TCRdb reprocessed the multiplex PCR reads with MiXCR, giving one entry per CDR3 protein. The data contain about 470,000 distinct CDR3 sequences, 20% to 25% of them seen just once; the ten biggest clones take up approximately 7.8%. Material: peripheral blood mononuclear cells (PBMCs), obtained when the disease was refractory, from a patient treated with antithyroid drugs. These receptors all come from a female donor with Graves disease. Both conserved end residues are trimmed from each CDR3. A D gene is named only where the DNA matches it firmly.

>13|TRBJ1-1|NA|TRBV5-1
ASSLEAGQSTEAF
>9|TRBJ1-1|TRBD1|TRBV20-1
SADRAAEAF
>21|TRBJ2-2|TRBD2|TRBV24-1
ATSQSAIPGTSGTLRDTGELF
>11|TRBJ2-7|NA|TRBV10-3
AISSLGVYEQY
>10|TRBJ2-7|NA|TRBV29-1
SVSGPLPEQY
>12|TRBJ1-2|TRBD1|TRBV6-1
ASKIKGGLGGYT
>9|TRBJ1-2|NA|TRBV28
ASSLRAGYT
>10|TRBJ2-7|NA|TRBV6-1
ASHGRNYEQY
>13|TRBJ1-2|NA|TRBV5-1
ASSLKPGENYGYT
>12|TRBJ1-3|NA|TRBV5-6
ASSFLGVSNTIY
>12|TRBJ1-6|NA|TRBV4-3
ASSQEVGNSPLH
>14|TRBJ2-2|NA|TRBV12-3/TRBV12-4
ASTMIGTTNTGELF
>14|TRBJ1-4|TRBD1|TRBV9
ASSVNAQGVGEKLF
>15|TRBJ2-1|TRBD2|TRBV27
AITDYPLAGANNEQF
>13|TRBJ1-1|NA|TRBV12-3/TRBV12-4
ASRGTDTLNTEAF
>11|TRBJ2-1|NA|TRBV5-1
ASSPDSSNEQF
>14|TRBJ2-3|TRBD2|TRBV6-2/TRBV6-3
ASRFRRAGDTDTQY
>14|TRBJ2-2|TRBD2|TRBV27
ASSRTSGRNTGELF
>15|TRBJ1-3|TRBD1|TRBV7-2
ASSPGTALWAGSTIY
>10|TRBJ2-7|NA|TRBV6-5
ASSSKSYEQY
>13|TRBJ1-5|NA|TRBV7-6
ASSALQGKYQPQH
>15|TRBJ1-1|NA|TRBV6-1
ASRPTPGSPRGTEAF
>10|TRBJ2-2|TRBD1|TRBV6-1
ASSAGQGGLF
>11|TRBJ2-7|NA|TRBV13
ASSLGVHYEQY
>10|TRBJ2-7|NA|TRBV6-1
ASTPWGYEQY
>13|TRBJ1-4|TRBD1|TRBV6-2/TRBV6-3
ASSYVGTGYEKLF
>15|TRBJ2-2|TRBD1|TRBV6-5
ASSYETGGGHTGELF
>13|TRBJ1-5|TRBD1|TRBV28
ASSLPGQGIQPQH
>15|TRBJ2-5|TRBD2|TRBV13
ASSPREKRELRETQY
>12|TRBJ2-5|TRBD1|TRBV5-1
ASSTWTGEKTQY
>13|TRBJ2-3|TRBD1|TRBV29-1
SVERLGGRTDTQY
>12|TRBJ1-1|TRBD1|TRBV5-8
ASSKDRDNTEAF
>9|TRBJ1-1|NA|TRBV6-2/TRBV6-3
ASIRNTEAF
>15|TRBJ2-5|TRBD1|TRBV9
ASSVEEAGGVEETQY
>10|TRBJ2-3|NA|TRBV12-3/TRBV12-4
ASSYGPRTQY
>11|TRBJ1-1|NA|TRBV28
ASSPGRETEAF
>10|TRBJ2-7|NA|TRBV6-1
ASKGGSYEQY
>12|TRBJ2-7|NA|TRBV7-2
ASSSSSTSHRQY
>13|TRBJ2-7|TRBD2|TRBV7-6
ASSERRLAGAEQY
>15|TRBJ1-1|TRBD1|TRBV5-1
ASSSVVGQVSNTEAF